The 31 T cell receptor beta chains below all came from one sample that was sequenced in a study of CD8+CD57+ T cells in acquired aplastic anemia. Genomic DNA served as template for TCR beta VDJ and CDR3 profiling. TCRdb used MiXCR to reprocess the reads, holding one entry per CDR3 protein. The sample lists approximately 250,000 distinct CDR3 sequences; about 80% were seen once. The authors sequenced patients whose flow cytometry had shown CD8+CD57+ cell expansion. Input material: sorted CD4+, CD8+, or CD8+CD57+ T cells (not recorded which) from PBMCs. These TCRs come from a human donor with aplastic anemia.

The genes are TRBV7-2 and TRBJ2-3; 8 bases map to TRBD2. The CDR3 covers 15 residues. Germline assignment: CDR1 SGHTA and CDR2 FQGNSA. J was trimmed by 5 bases and V by 3 bases; bases with no gene match: 7. For the CDR3, the DNA is TGTGCCAGCAGCTTGACTAGCGCGTCCGGAGATACGCAGTATTTT. Residues: CASSLTSASGDTQYF.

The chain is built from TRBV12-3 or TRBV12-4 and TRBJ1-5, with D unresolved. This CDR3 spans 12 amino acids. Trimming left V 7 bases short and J 1 base short, with 5 bases between. CDR3 DNA sequence: TGTGCCAGCACCGCGAGCAATCAGCCCCAGCATTTT. It codes for CASTASNQPQHF.

Regarding this clonotype: A junction end diverges from the germline sequence, so it may reflect a read error. This chain links TRBV7-2 with TRBJ2-3, with D possibly being TRBD2 (5 bases). Per germline, CDR1 SGHTA and CDR2 FQGNSA. The CDR3 is made up of 12 amino acids. This CDR3 is CASSPRATNKQF. The CDR3 coding sequence is TGTGCCAGCAGCCCACGCGCGACTAATAAGCAGTTT.

This chain uses TRBV11-3 with TRBJ1-5; D might be TRBD1 (6 bases). Trimming pared 5 bases from V and 4 bases from J, leaving 15 bases between. The length of the CDR3 is 15 residues. CDR1 is SGHNT and CDR2 is YENEEA in the germline V gene. The CDR3 is CASSVGGQGNQPQHF. CDR3 coding DNA: TGTGCCAGCAGCGTAGGGGGGCAAGGAAATCAGCCCCAGCATTTT.

This clonotype was seen repeatedly, ten times or more. The chain joins TRBV12-3 or TRBV12-4 to TRBJ1-5; D unclear. Trimming removed 1 base at V and 4 bases at J, with 5 bases between. The CDR3 totals 13 residues. The CDR3 loop is CASSLVENQPQHF. The CDR3 bases are TGTGCCAGCAGTTTAGTAGAGAATCAGCCCCAGCATTTT.

As for this clonotype: Germline is not matched at one junction end, which may reflect a read error. CDR3 loop: CASSLADGEGQNSEAFF. CDR3 nucleotide sequence: TGTGCCAGCAGCTTAGCAGACGGGGAGGGTCAGAACTCTGAAGCTTTCTTT. The rearrangement links TRBV7-8 to TRBJ1-1; D not resolved. The germline gives CDR1 SGHVS, CDR2 FQNEAQ. CDR3 size: 17 residues.

CDR3 loop: CASSFAGIPDTQYF. In DNA form, the CDR3 reads TGTGCCAGCAGTTTTGCGGGGATTCCCGATACGCAGTATTTT. This chain connects TRBV2 to TRBJ2-3; perhaps TRBD2 as D (6 bases). The V end was cut by 5 bases, the J end by 6 bases, with 15 bases between. The CDR3 loop spans 14 amino acids. Germline CDR1 SNHLY, CDR2 FYNNEI. The variable domain in full, completed from reference TRBV2 and TRBJ2-3, reads EPEVTQTPSHQVTQMGQEVILRCVPISNHLYFYWYRQILGQKVEFLVSFYNNEISEKSEIFDDQFSVERPDGSNFTLKIRSTKLEDSAMYFCASSFAGIPDTQYFGPGTRLTVL.

V usage is TRBV11-2 and J usage is TRBJ2-1; D tentatively reads TRBD1 or TRBD2 (5 bases each). CDR3 size: 16 residues. The ends were cut back, 5 bases at V and 8 bases at J, with 22 bases in the middle. Germline V gene data show CDR1 as SGHAT and CDR2 as FQNNGV. DNA for the CDR3: TGTGCCAGCAGCCCGGGACCTACCTGGGGGAGCGATGAGCAGTTCTTC. Translation gives CASSPGPTWGSDEQFF.

This clonotype was detected many times. V is TRBV28 and J is TRBJ2-7; a weak D match, TRBD2 (5 bases). The length of the CDR3 is 13 residues. The germline V gene encodes CDR1 MDHEN and CDR2 SYDVKM. With 6 bases removed from V and 3 bases from J, the gap between germline ends came to 12 bases. The CDR3 spells CASSVGVGYEQYV. In DNA form, the CDR3 reads TGTGCCAGCAGCGTCGGGGTGGGCTACGAGCAGTACGTC.

As regards this clonotype: The CDR3 carries no conserved terminal phenylalanine or tryptophan, so it likely arises from a read error. No DNA is shown, since the ends of the CDR3 on it are uncertain; the CDR3 is the one TCRdb lists. The chain combines TRBV9 with TRBJ2-3; TRBD2 is the table's D call and was not checked against the DNA. Ends included, the CDR3 has 13 residues. CDR1 is SGDLS and CDR2 is YYNGEE in the germline V gene. CDR3: CASSVGGTPTNTI.

This chain uses TRBV9 with TRBJ2-3, with D tentatively TRBD2 (5 bases). The CDR3 is 14 residues long. Trimming cost V 4 bases and J 14 bases, with 23 bases left between them. Germline V CDR1 and CDR2: SGDLS, YYNGEE. CDR3 coding DNA: TGTGCCAGCAGCTTAGCGCTAGCTGACACAAATACGTATTTT. It encodes CASSLALADTNTYF.

V gene TRBV15 combines with J gene TRBJ1-6; the D gene is possibly TRBD1 (5 bases). Trimming removed 3 bases from V and 5 bases from J, with 11 bases in between. Germline V gene sequence: CDR1 LNHNV, CDR2 YYDKDF (reference sequence). The CDR3 is made up of 15 amino acids. The CDR3 DNA reads as TGTGCCACCAGCAGGGCACGGGGCCATAATTCACCCCTCCACTTT. This sequence encodes CATSRARGHNSPLHF.

This clonotype has more than one count but fewer than ten. The chain recombines TRBV15 with TRBJ2-7; 10 nucleotides align to TRBD1. The trim removed 1 base at V and 2 bases at J, leaving 2 bases unmatched. The CDR3 is 15 residues long. CDR1 is LNHNV, CDR2 YYDKDF, per germline (reference sequence). This CDR3 is CATSRAGTGAYEQYF. In DNA, the CDR3 is TGTGCCACCAGCAGAGCCGGGACAGGGGCCTACGAGCAGTACTTC.

Written as DNA, the CDR3 is TGTGCCACCAGTGAATCGCGAGACGTCGGCGAGCAGTACTTC. The encoded protein is CATSESRDVGEQYF. V gene TRBV24-1 combines with J gene TRBJ2-7; D gene uncertain. Per germline, CDR1 KGHDR and CDR2 SFDVKD. The CDR3 covers 14 residues. Trimming took 4 bases from V and 6 from J, leaving 15 bases between them.

CDR3 DNA sequence: TGTGCCAGCCACTTAGATCTGGAGGCCCAGTACTTC. Amino acids: CASHLDLEAQYF. The rearrangement links TRBV11-3 to TRBJ2-5, with a weak D call TRBD2 (5 bases). The CDR3 consists of 12 residues. Germline V CDR1 and CDR2: SGHNT, YENEEA. Trimming took off 8 bases at V and 9 bases at J, with 16 bases between the two ends.

This chain uses TRBV2 with TRBJ1-1; a possible D gene is TRBD1 (6 bases). The CDR3 runs 15 residues. Per germline, CDR1 SNHLY and CDR2 FYNNEI. V shed 6 bases and J shed 1 base, with 15 bases lying between them. The CDR3 DNA follows: TGTGCCAGCAGAGGGGGGGCGGGGGCGAACACTGAAGCTTTCTTT. Translating it yields CASRGGAGANTEAFF.

This clonotype appeared once. V and J are TRBV5-5 and TRBJ2-5; the match to TRBD2 covers 7 bases. The V segment lost 1 base and the J segment 5 bases; nucleotides outside the gene matches: 5. Germline CDR1 SGHKS, CDR2 YYEKEE (reference sequence). This CDR3 spans 14 amino acids. For the CDR3, the DNA is TGTGCCAGCAGCTTGCATCGGGGGGTGGAGACCCAGTACTTC. This codes for CASSLHRGVETQYF.

To note about this clonotype: The conserved phenylalanine or tryptophan is not found at the CDR3 terminus, so this likely reflects a read error. This chain uses TRBV6-1 with TRBJ2-2; D is perhaps TRBD2 (6 bases). Germline V CDR1 and CDR2: MNHNS, SASEGT. The V end lost 2 bases, the J end lost 8 bases, and 12 bases lay between the germline ends. This CDR3 spans 14 amino acids. CDR3 bases: TGTGCCAGCAGTGAATCGGGGGAACAGGGGGAGCTGTTTCTT. This codes for CASSESGEQGELFL.

The chain's CDR3 is CASSPMAADTQYF. The CDR3 DNA is TGTGCCAGCTCACCAATGGCGGCAGATACGCAGTATTTT. This rearrangement joins TRBV5-4 to TRBJ2-3; D gene ambiguous. CDR1 and CDR2 from the germline V gene are SGHNT and YYREEE (reference sequence). Trimming removed 7 bases at V and 4 bases at J, with 13 bases between. This CDR3 contains 13 residues.

The genes are TRBV7-3 and TRBJ2-7, with 9 bases fitting TRBD2. This CDR3 spans 15 amino acids. Trimming cost V 4 bases and J 10 bases; bases outside gene matches: 14. Germline-derived CDR1 and CDR2 are SGHTA and FQGTGA. Here the CDR3 reads CASSSSGTGAYAQYF. CDR3 nucleotides: TGTGCCAGCAGCTCTAGCGGGACTGGGGCCTACGCCCAGTACTTC.

The chain recombines TRBV9 with TRBJ1-6; D is perhaps TRBD1 (6 bases). Deletions cut 4 bases from V and 18 bases from J, with 23 bases between. Germline CDR1 and CDR2: SGDLS and YYNGEE. The CDR3 is 14 amino acids. The CDR3 DNA sequence: TGTGCCAGCAGCTTGGGGGCGAACAGTGCGGAAACCCACTTT. Its translation is CASSLGANSAETHF.

The V gene is TRBV7-8, the J gene TRBJ1-6; tentative D call: TRBD1 (6 bases). Germline values: CDR1 SGHVS, CDR2 FQNEAQ. V shed 1 base and J shed 4 bases, with 14 bases lying between them. This CDR3 spans 17 amino acids. The CDR3 nucleotides read TGTGCCAGCAGCTTAGATGGGGGGCTTATGTATAATTCACCCCTCCACTTT. Its protein product is CASSLDGGLMYNSPLHF.

The chain employs TRBV19 and TRBJ2-1; 7 positions agree with TRBD2. The CDR3 is 16 residues long. V shed 1 base and J 4 bases; nucleotides not matched to a gene: 7. CDR1 LNHDA and CDR2 SQIVND come from the germline V gene (reference sequence). CDR3 protein: CASSIASGGSYNEQFF. CDR3 in DNA: TGTGCCAGTAGTATAGCTAGCGGAGGATCTTACAATGAGCAGTTCTTC.

The count of this clonotype is one. V usage is TRBV9 and J usage is TRBJ2-3, with 8 nucleotides matching TRBD2. The CDR3 runs 14 residues. Losses at the gene ends were 4 bases for V and 10 bases for J; bases not matched to a gene: 11. The germline V gene has CDR1 SGDLS and CDR2 YYNGEE. As DNA, the CDR3 is TGTGCCAGCAGCTCCGCGGGAGGTGCTGGTCCGCAGTATTTT. Translating gives CASSSAGGAGPQYF.

This chain connects TRBV7-9 to TRBJ1-2; tentatively, D is TRBD1 (5 bases). The germline V gene has CDR1 SEHNR and CDR2 FQNEAQ (reference sequence). The V and J ends lost 7 bases and 10 bases respectively, with 28 bases between them. The CDR3 spans 16 residues. The CDR3 reads CASTLRRGASGANYTF. DNA of the CDR3: TGTGCCAGCACCCTACGGAGGGGCGCCTCTGGGGCCAACTACACCTTC. Full variable domain (outside the CDR3, taken from reference TRBV7-9 and TRBJ1-2): DTGVSQNPRHKITKRGQNVTFRCDPISEHNRLYWYRQTLGQGPEFLTYFQNEAQLEKSRLLSDRFSAERPKGSFSTLEIQRTEQGDSAMYLCASTLRRGASGANYTFGSGTRLTVV.

The V and J genes are TRBV5-1 and TRBJ2-3, with 8 bases matching TRBD2. With 0 bases clipped from V and 7 bases from J, the junction kept 4 bases outside the gene matches. The CDR3 covers 14 residues. Germline V lookup: CDR1 SGHRS, CDR2 YFSETQ. The CDR3 nucleotides are TGCGCCAGCAGCTTGGTCCTAGCGGGCCATACGCAGTATTTT. Translating it yields CASSLVLAGHTQYF.

V gene TRBV7-6 combines with J gene TRBJ1-2, with D maybe TRBD1 (5 bases). Between the trimmed V and J ends, which lost 4 bases and 12 bases, there was a span of 24 bases. CDR1 and CDR2 from the germline V gene are SGHVS and FNYEAQ. The CDR3 loop spans 15 amino acids. CDR3 sequence reads: CASSSDTGHSPRHTF. CDR3 nucleotides: TGTGCCAGCAGCTCGGACACGGGGCATTCACCCCGCCACACCTTC.

The chain couples TRBV5-6 to TRBJ2-7, with D tentatively TRBD1 or TRBD2 (7 bases each). The CDR3 extends over 14 amino acids. Germline V gives CDR1 SGHDT, CDR2 YYEEEE. Trimming pared 0 bases from V and 4 bases from J, leaving 11 bases between. The CDR3 bases are TGTGCCAGCAGCTTGGGGGAGGGGGCATACGAGCAGTACTTC. The encoded protein is CASSLGEGAYEQYF.

J is TRBJ2-5 and V is TRBV19, with a possible D match to TRBD2 (6 bases). V was cut by 9 bases and J by 6 bases, with 23 bases left in between. The germline gives CDR1 LNHDA, CDR2 SQIVND (reference sequence). CDR3 size: 15 residues. Written as DNA, the CDR3 is TGTGCCAGCAGTGACGACGGGGGACGCCACAAGACCCAGTACTTC. Protein sequence: CASSDDGGRHKTQYF.

Only one count was recorded for this clonotype. The genes are TRBV5-5 and TRBJ1-4, with 7 positions matching TRBD1. The V and J ends lost 0 bases and 0 bases, in that order; junction bases with no gene match: 23. Germline V CDR1 and CDR2: SGHKS, YYEKEE (reference sequence). The CDR3 has 23 residues. CDR3 nucleotide sequence: TGTGCCAGCAGCTTGGACAGGGGCAGTGCTAGAGACTTGCAGGGGGCAACTAATGAAAAACTGTTTTTT. Translated: CASSLDRGSARDLQGATNEKLFF.

V gene TRBV19 combines with J gene TRBJ2-5; 10 bases fit TRBD2. Trimming removed 3 bases from V and 3 bases from J; junction bases left unmatched: 7. CDR1 and CDR2 from the germline V gene are LNHDA and SQIVND (reference sequence). CDR3 length: 16 amino acids. CDR3 sequence (DNA): TGTGCCAGTAGTATCTTGGCTAGCGGGGGAAAAGAGACCCAGTACTTC. As protein: CASSILASGGKETQYF.